This TCR beta chain came from a study of shared clonotypes between healthy human individuals. On the study more broadly: Every donor yielded three CD4 naive, three CD4 memory, two CD8 naive and one CD8 memory plate.

CDR3 size: 15 residues. V lost 7 bases and J 1 base, leaving 14 bases between the germline ends. Germline V lookup: CDR1 LNHDA, CDR2 SQIVND (reference sequence). Donors had no recently reported acute infections or vaccinations and were HIV-negative. Partitioning of CD4+ cells yielded a CD45RA+ naive subset and a CD45RA-negative memory subset. Only in-frame clones appear in the TCRdb table, and some are missing; sequencing was by immunoSEQ multiplex PCR. The sample includes 2.3 million or so clones, approximately 95% of them seen just once. The sequence was collected from a man between 18 and 35 years old in good health. Some clones in this sample may be carry-over from other donors' samples. The chain recombines TRBV19 with TRBJ2-4; D might be TRBD2 (5 bases). The specimen sequenced was naive CD4+ T cells from PBMCs. The sample's subset: CD45RA+ positively selected. CDR3 bases: TGTGCCAGTACAGACCCCGCTAGCGCCAAAAACATTCAGTACTTC. Amino acid sequence: CASTDPASAKNIQYF.